The next 8 T cell receptor beta chains were all read from a single sample in a study of vaccination and CD4 T cells after COVID-19. Scientists ran DNA taken from cultured CD4+ T cells through the Oncomine TCR Beta short-read assay for sequencing. MiXCR was run by TCRdb on the PCR reads, yielding one entry per CDR3 protein. The repertoire consists of a few thousand distinct CDR3 sequences, with more than 25% occurring once and the leading ten covering about a third. What these receptors recognize is not known. The treatment was: roughly 11-day PBMC culture with coronavirus spike peptide pools or control peptides (ViraFEST assay). The specimen sequenced was CD4+ T cells from blood, cultured in vitro. These receptors were collected from a human donor who had recovered from COVID-19.

This clonotype was seen a few times. The chain employs TRBV20-1 and TRBJ2-1, with 15 bases fitting TRBD2. The CDR3 length is 14 residues. Trimming cost V 3 bases and J 12 bases; bases outside gene matches: 6. In germline, CDR1 is DFQATT, CDR2 SNEGSKA (reference sequence). The CDR3 loop reads CSARGGLAGGPQFF. In DNA, the CDR3 is TGCAGTGCTAGGGGGGGACTAGCGGGGGGCCCGCAGTTCTTC.

In this sample, this clonotype is medium-sized. The chain has TRBV6-5 and TRBJ1-4; perhaps TRBD1 as D (6 bases). The CDR3 consists of 14 residues. Germline V CDR1 and CDR2: MNHEY, SVGAGI. Trimming shortened V by 4 bases and J by 1 base, and 7 bases separated the two germline ends. CDR3 amino acids: CASSSTGTNEKLFF. CDR3 DNA sequence: TGTGCCAGCAGTTCGACAGGAACTAATGAAAAACTGTTTTTT.

The chain carries TRBV4-1 and TRBJ2-5; 8 bases line up with TRBD1. Germline-derived CDR1 and CDR2 are MGHRA and YSYEKL. The trim removed 0 bases at V and 4 bases at J, leaving 4 bases unmatched. There are 15 residues in the CDR3. Here the CDR3 DNA reads TGCGCCAGCAGCCAAGAGGGAACAGGGGGAGAGACCCAGTACTTC. As protein: CASSQEGTGGETQYF.

The chain uses TRBV20-1 and TRBJ2-3; D ambiguous. Germline CDR1 and CDR2: DFQATT and SNEGSKA (reference sequence). Trimming pared 6 bases from V and 2 bases from J, leaving 12 bases between. The length of the CDR3 is 13 residues. The CDR3 DNA follows: TGCAGTGCCCCGTTAGAGCCCACAGATACGCAGTATTTT. This codes for CSAPLEPTDTQYF.

This clonotype is medium-sized by share. This chain uses TRBV2 with TRBJ1-2, with 8 positions matching TRBD1. Germline V gene sequence: CDR1 SNHLY, CDR2 FYNNEI. V shed 5 bases, J shed 4 bases, and the junction held 9 bases outside the gene matches. The CDR3 totals 15 residues. CDR3: CASSPSTGARYGYTF. DNA for the CDR3: TGTGCCAGCAGTCCCTCGACAGGGGCTCGCTATGGCTACACCTTC.

The chain carries TRBV28 and TRBJ1-5, with TRBD1 identical over 7 bases. CDR3 size: 15 residues. With V trimmed by 3 bases and J by 5 bases, 7 bases remained unmatched. Germline V lookup: CDR1 MDHEN, CDR2 SYDVKM. DNA for the CDR3: TGTGCCAGCAGTTTCCTCGGGACAGTTTATCAGCCCCAGCATTTT. Translating it yields CASSFLGTVYQPQHF.

The chain uses TRBV2 and TRBJ1-1; a weak D match, TRBD1 (5 bases). The CDR3 is made up of 13 amino acids. The germline gives CDR1 SNHLY, CDR2 FYNNEI. Between the trimmed V and J ends, which lost 4 bases and 1 base, there was a span of 7 bases. In DNA, the CDR3 is TGTGCCAGCAGTGGAGGGGCGAACACTGAAGCTTTCTTT. This gives the protein CASSGGANTEAFF.

The chain joins TRBV11-2 to TRBJ1-6, with D perhaps TRBD1 (5 bases). V shed 5 bases and J shed 9 bases, with 17 bases lying between them. In germline, CDR1 is SGHAT, CDR2 FQNNGV. The CDR3 runs to 15 residues. CDR3 in amino acids: CASSPNPGRGSPLHF. The CDR3 DNA is TGTGCCAGCAGCCCGAACCCGGGAAGGGGTTCACCCCTCCACTTT.